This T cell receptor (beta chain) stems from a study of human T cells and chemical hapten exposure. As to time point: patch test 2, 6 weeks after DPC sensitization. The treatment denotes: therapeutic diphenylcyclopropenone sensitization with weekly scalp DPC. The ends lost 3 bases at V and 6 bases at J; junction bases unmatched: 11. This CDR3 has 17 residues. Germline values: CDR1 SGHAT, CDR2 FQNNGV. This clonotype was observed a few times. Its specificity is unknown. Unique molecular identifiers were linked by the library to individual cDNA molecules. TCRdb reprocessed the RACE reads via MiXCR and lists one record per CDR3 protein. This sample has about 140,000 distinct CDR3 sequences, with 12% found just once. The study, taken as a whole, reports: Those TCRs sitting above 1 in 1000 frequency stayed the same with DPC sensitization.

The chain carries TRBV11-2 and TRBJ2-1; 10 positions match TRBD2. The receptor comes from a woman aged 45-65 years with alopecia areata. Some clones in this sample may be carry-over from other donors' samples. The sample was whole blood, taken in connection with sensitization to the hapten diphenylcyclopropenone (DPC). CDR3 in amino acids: CASSLIGLAGVGNEQFF. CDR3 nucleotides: TGTGCCAGCAGCTTGATCGGTCTAGCGGGAGTAGGCAATGAGCAGTTCTTC.